Shown below are 31 T cell receptor beta chains from a single sample sequenced in a study of T-cell memory formation after mild COVID-19. Via MiXCR, TCRdb re-called the 5' RACE reads, giving one row per CDR3 protein. The sample has around 150,000 distinct CDR3 sequences, about 14% seen once. The sequencing sample was made of PBMCs or a T cell subset sorted from them (not recorded which). Receptor source: an adult woman who had mild COVID-19 (a few samples of this study predate the infection). Cell type and time point are not known.

Ten or more counts support this clonotype. The chain is built from TRBV5-1 and TRBJ2-7; the D is unclear. CDR1 is SGHRS, CDR2 YFSETQ, per germline. Between the trimmed V and J ends, which lost 4 bases and 0 bases, there was a span of 14 bases. The CDR3 covers 15 residues. Written as DNA, the CDR3 is TGCGCCAGCAGCCCTCGGCAGCCAGGCTCCTACGAGCAGTACTTC. Protein product: CASSPRQPGSYEQYF.

In this sample, this clonotype turned up a few times. V and J are TRBV20-1 and TRBJ2-2; 10 nucleotides agree with TRBD2. CDR3 length equals 17 residues. In germline, CDR1 is DFQATT, CDR2 SNEGSKA (reference sequence). Losses at the gene ends were 2 bases for V and 1 base for J; bases not matched to a gene: 7. CDR3 loop: CSARNPTSGVNTGELFF. The CDR3 nucleotides read TGCAGTGCTAGAAATCCCACTAGCGGGGTGAACACCGGGGAGCTGTTTTTT.

In its sample, this clonotype was seen a few times. V gene TRBV2 combines with J gene TRBJ1-1; D may be TRBD1 (5 bases). V gave up 8 bases and J gave up 3 bases, with 13 bases separating them. Germline V gives CDR1 SNHLY, CDR2 FYNNEI. The CDR3 spans 13 residues. CDR3 loop: CASAGNEDTEAFF. The CDR3 coding sequence is TGTGCCAGCGCAGGGAATGAGGACACTGAAGCTTTCTTT.

The DNA of the CDR3 is TGTGCCAGCGGAGGGGGACAGACGGATATCTATGGCTACACCTTC. It translates to CASGGGQTDIYGYTF. The rearrangement uses TRBV21-1 and TRBJ1-2; the table's D gene call, TRBD1, was not cross checked with the DNA. TRBV21-1 is noted as a pseudogene. The CDR3 extends over 15 amino acids.

This clonotype has a handful of counts. V is TRBV4-1 and J is TRBJ2-5, with 14 bases matching TRBD2. This CDR3 spans 19 amino acids. V was clipped by 0 bases and J by 2 bases; unmatched bases: 8. Germline CDR1 is MGHRA and CDR2 is YSYEKL. The CDR3 nucleotides are TGCGCCAGCAGCCAAGAACATGGGACTAGCGGGGGCCCACAAGAGACCCAGTACTTC. Its translation is CASSQEHGTSGGPQETQYF.

This clonotype was counted between two and nine times. This sequence joins TRBV24-1 and TRBJ2-1; D possibly uses TRBD1 or TRBD2 (5 bases each). The CDR3 loop spans 15 amino acids. V was clipped by 5 bases and J by 0 bases, with 10 bases between them. Germline V CDR1 and CDR2: KGHDR, SFDVKD. The CDR3 DNA reads as TGTGCCACCAGTGGGGGCGGAGGCTCCTACAATGAGCAGTTCTTC. This encodes CATSGGGGSYNEQFF.

This clonotype was seen a few times. The V gene is TRBV24-1, the J gene TRBJ1-5; D is unclear. The CDR3 consists of 14 residues. From germline, CDR1 is KGHDR and CDR2 SFDVKD. The V gene lost 3 bases and the J gene lost 0 bases, with 5 bases spanning the gap. CDR3 nucleotides: TGTGCCACCAGTGATAAGACTAGCAATCAGCCCCAGCATTTT. Encoded protein: CATSDKTSNQPQHF.

With regard to this clonotype: No conserved phenylalanine or tryptophan ends this CDR3, so it is likely a read error. The DNA is left out, because the CDR3 cannot be placed on it with certainty; the CDR3 is given as TCRdb lists it. The gene calls are TRBV23-1 and TRBJ1-1; the table's D call TRBD1 went unverified against the DNA. TRBV23-1 is an open reading frame, and its role is uncertain. The CDR3 has 10 residues if both end residues are counted. The CDR3 is CASSNPRDSV.

In its sample, this clonotype was seen a few times. This chain uses TRBV3-1 with TRBJ1-6; D is uncertain. The CDR3 contains 13 residues. With 4 bases removed from V and 6 bases from J, the gap between germline ends came to 7 bases. Per germline, CDR1 LGHDT and CDR2 YNNKEL (reference sequence). CDR3 DNA sequence: TGTGCCAGCAGCCGCGGACTTAATTCACCCCTCCACTTT. This gives the protein CASSRGLNSPLHF.

The genes are TRBV13 and TRBJ1-1; D unresolved. The CDR3 is 13 residues long. Germline-derived CDR1 and CDR2 are PRHDT and FYEKMQ (reference sequence). Trimming shortened V by 2 bases and J by 7 bases, and 11 bases separated the two germline ends. The CDR3 nucleotides are TGTGCCAGCAGCTTACGGGCAATCGGTGAAGCTTTCTTT. It yields the protein CASSLRAIGEAFF.

This rearrangement joins TRBV4-2 to TRBJ2-7, with D perhaps matching TRBD1 (5 bases). Germline V gene sequence: CDR1 LGHNA, CDR2 YNFKEQ. Trimming cost V 2 bases and J 3 bases, with 17 bases left between them. The CDR3 is made up of 16 amino acids. As DNA, the CDR3 is TGTGCCAGCAGCCAATCTTTCGGCAGGGATAGCTACGAGCAGTACTTC. It codes for CASSQSFGRDSYEQYF.

This rearrangement joins TRBV27 to TRBJ2-5; perhaps TRBD1 as D (6 bases). With 6 bases removed from V and 3 bases from J, the gap between germline ends came to 11 bases. The CDR3 extends over 13 amino acids. Germline V lookup: CDR1 MNHEY, CDR2 SMNVEV (reference sequence). CDR3 DNA sequence: TGTGCCAGCAGGACCAGGGGCGAAGAGACCCAGTACTTC. Amino acids: CASRTRGEETQYF.

The chain joins TRBV9 to TRBJ2-3, with D perhaps matching TRBD2 (7 bases). The CDR3 is 14 amino acids. Germline CDR1 and CDR2: SGDLS and YYNGEE. V was clipped by 2 bases and J by 3 bases, with 10 bases between them. The CDR3 region has the DNA TGTGCCAGCAGCGTTCGGGGGGCAACAGATACGCAGTATTTT. Translating gives CASSVRGATDTQYF.

The chain joins TRBV7-8 to TRBJ2-7; no clear D. V lost 5 bases and J 2 bases, leaving 22 bases between the germline ends. CDR1 SGHVS and CDR2 FQNEAQ come from the germline V gene. This CDR3 has 17 residues. The CDR3 here is CASSPSATAWGAYEQYF. The CDR3 DNA sequence: TGTGCCAGCAGCCCCTCGGCCACTGCTTGGGGTGCCTACGAGCAGTACTTC.

This clonotype was recorded many times. The chain has TRBV5-1 and TRBJ2-5, with D unclear. Per germline, CDR1 SGHRS and CDR2 YFSETQ. V was shortened by 0 bases and J by 2 bases, with 8 bases between the two germline ends. The CDR3 extends over 14 amino acids. The CDR3 is CASSLDSQQETQYF. CDR3 coding DNA: TGCGCCAGCAGCTTGGACAGTCAACAAGAGACCCAGTACTTC.

The V call is TRBV20-1, the J call TRBJ1-5; D might be TRBD1 (5 bases). V lost 0 bases to trimming and J lost 11 bases, with 14 bases between them. The CDR3 loop spans 13 amino acids. The germline CDR1 and CDR2 sequences are DFQATT and SNEGSKA (reference sequence). CDR3 region: CSARDIRDVAQHF. The CDR3 bases are TGCAGTGCTAGAGATATCCGGGACGTAGCCCAGCATTTT.

The chain has TRBV4-1 and TRBJ2-1, with 8 bases that match TRBD2. CDR1 is MGHRA, CDR2 YSYEKL, per germline. V trimming: 2 bases; J trimming: 5 bases; junction bases outside the gene matches: 5. There are 15 residues in the CDR3. The CDR3 nucleotides read TGCGCCAGCAGCCAAACAGCGGGAGCTAACAATGAGCAGTTCTTC. It is translated as CASSQTAGANNEQFF.

This clonotype was detected a few times. The chain uses TRBV5-5 and TRBJ2-5; D is undetermined. Trimming removed 4 bases at V and 3 bases at J, with 10 bases between. Germline V gene data show CDR1 as SGHKS and CDR2 as YYEKEE (reference sequence). The CDR3 covers 13 residues. The CDR3 DNA follows: TGTGCCAGCAGCCCTAACAGAGAAGAGACCCAGTACTTC. This codes for CASSPNREETQYF.

This clonotype was detected a few times. The CDR3 DNA is TGCGCCAGCAAGTGGTTGCAGCAAGAGACCCAGTACTTC. Translating it yields CASKWLQQETQYF. The chain has TRBV5-1 and TRBJ2-5; the D is unclear. Germline CDR1 and CDR2: SGHRS and YFSETQ. CDR3 length: 13 residues. V gave up 6 bases and J gave up 2 bases, with 11 bases separating them.

This clonotype was found many times. The V call is TRBV24-1, the J call TRBJ2-1; 9 bases map to TRBD2. V trimming: 9 bases; J trimming: 8 bases; junction bases outside the gene matches: 7. Germline V gives CDR1 KGHDR, CDR2 SFDVKD. This CDR3 region has 13 residues. In DNA form, the CDR3 reads TGTGCCACCGGCGGGAGGGCCGGCGATGAGCAGTTCTTC. Translated: CATGGRAGDEQFF.

CDR3 residues: CASSLGPSRNYGYTF. The DNA of the CDR3 is TGTGCCAGCAGCTTAGGTCCCTCGAGAAACTATGGCTACACCTTC. The chain is built from TRBV7-6 and TRBJ1-2; D is undetermined. This CDR3 comprises 15 residues. CDR1 is SGHVS, CDR2 FNYEAQ, per germline. Trimming removed 1 base from V and 2 bases from J, with 11 bases in between.

This clonotype has a handful of counts. The rearrangement joins TRBV12-3 or TRBV12-4 to TRBJ1-2; D unresolved. The CDR3 contains 11 residues. V dropped 3 bases and J dropped 14 bases, with 13 bases sitting between them. Here the CDR3 DNA reads TGTGCCAGCAGTTTGTGGCCTGGGTTTACCTTC. Residues: CASSLWPGFTF.

This clonotype has at least ten counts. V and J are TRBV12-3 or TRBV12-4 and TRBJ2-4; 10 bases line up with TRBD2. With V trimmed by 1 base and J by 8 bases, 8 bases remained unmatched. The CDR3 sequence is 16 residues long. The CDR3 here is CASSLGSGGAWDIQYF. Written as DNA, the CDR3 is TGTGCCAGCAGTTTAGGGAGCGGGGGGGCGTGGGACATTCAGTACTTC.

The chain uses TRBV18 and TRBJ2-7, with 8 bases lining up with TRBD1. CDR1 KGHSH and CDR2 LQKENI come from the germline V gene. The CDR3 is 15 residues long. After removal of 3 bases from V and 7 bases from J, the junction contained 11 bases not matched to a gene. The CDR3 DNA follows: TGTGCCAGCTCACCGCGACAGGGGCTACCTCGGGAGCAGTACTTC. Encoded protein: CASSPRQGLPREQYF. Full variable domain (rest looked up from reference TRBV18 and TRBJ2-7): NAGVMQNPRHLVRRRGQEARLRCSPMKGHSHVYWYRQLPEEGLKFMVYLQKENIIDESGMPKERFSAEFPKEGPSILRIQQVVRGDSAAYFCASSPRQGLPREQYFGPGTRLTVT.

This clonotype was recorded a few times. The J gene is TRBJ1-6, the V gene TRBV6-5, with D unresolved. Germline-derived CDR1 and CDR2 are MNHEY and SVGAGI. The V and J ends lost 5 bases and 5 bases respectively, with 13 bases between them. The length of the CDR3 is 15 residues. The CDR3 nucleotides are TGTGCCAGCAGTAGGTTTGTGACGGATAATTCACCCCTCCACTTT. Encoded protein: CASSRFVTDNSPLHF.

The genes are TRBV27 and TRBJ2-7; D is tentatively TRBD1 or TRBD2 (5 bases each). The germline V gene encodes CDR1 MNHEY and CDR2 SMNVEV (reference sequence). V dropped 7 bases and J dropped 7 bases, with 29 bases sitting between them. The CDR3 length is 17 residues. CDR3: CASTLRSSAGSIREQYF. DNA for the CDR3: TGTGCCAGCACCTTGAGGTCCTCTGCAGGGAGCATACGGGAGCAGTACTTC.

This clonotype was seen only a few times. This chain links TRBV29-1 with TRBJ1-1, with TRBD1 as a possible D gene (6 bases). The V and J ends lost 7 bases and 1 base respectively, with 10 bases between them. Germline assignment: CDR1 SQVTM and CDR2 ANQGSEA. This CDR3 comprises 12 residues. In nucleotides, the CDR3 is TGCAGCGGGGCCAGGGGGAACACTGAAGCTTTCTTT. As protein: CSGARGNTEAFF.

The CDR3 DNA sequence: TGTGCCAGCAGTTACGGGGCGAGCGGGAGTATACAGAATGAGCAGTTCTTC. Protein sequence: CASSYGASGSIQNEQFF. The rearrangement joins TRBV7-2 to TRBJ2-1; TRBD2 matches 8 bases. This CDR3 region has 17 residues. Germline V lookup: CDR1 SGHTA, CDR2 FQGNSA. J was trimmed by 7 bases and V by 6 bases; bases with no gene match: 17.

This clonotype came up a few times. The chain uses TRBV20-1 and TRBJ2-7, with D maybe TRBD2 (6 bases). CDR3 length: 12 residues. V was shortened by 6 bases and J by 1 base, with 10 bases between the two germline ends. Germline V CDR1 and CDR2: DFQATT, SNEGSKA (reference sequence). The CDR3: CSAGDLSYEQYF. The CDR3, as DNA: TGCAGTGCCGGGGACTTATCCTACGAGCAGTACTTC.

This clonotype has just a few counts. CDR3 in DNA: TGCGCCAGCAGCCAAGCTACTTACTACGAGCAGTACTTC. Its translation is CASSQATYYEQYF. This chain connects TRBV4-3 to TRBJ2-7; no definite D call. This CDR3 has 13 residues. Germline V lookup: CDR1 LGHNA, CDR2 YSLEER. V was shortened by 1 base and J by 3 bases, with 7 bases between the two germline ends.

This sequence joins TRBV12-3 or TRBV12-4 and TRBJ1-1; D possibly corresponds to TRBD1 (5 bases). The CDR3 has 15 amino acids. Trimming removed 1 base from V and 5 bases from J, with 14 bases in between. CDR3 bases: TGTGCCAGCAGTTTAGTAGTAGGGGCGCGTACTGAAGCTTTCTTT. Residues: CASSLVVGARTEAFF.